This T cell receptor beta chain was sequenced in a study of OX40 agonist ivuxolimab in advanced cancers. Study context: It was permissible to have had prior anti-PD-1, anti-PD-L1 or anti-CTLA-4 therapy, and about 40% had some.

Clones were sequenced by immunoSEQ multiplex PCR, and TCRdb holds only the in-frame ones, with some missing. This sample has 70,000 or so clones, with 70% to 90% found just once. CDR3 length equals 16 residues. J was trimmed by 2 bases and V by 5 bases; bases with no gene match: 9. Per germline, CDR1 SGHTA and CDR2 FQGNSA. This TCR derives from an adult with an advanced solid tumor such as melanoma, head and neck, liver or kidney cancer. The sample consisted of CD4+ or CD8+ T cells sorted from blood, taken in a trial of the OX40 agonist ivuxolimab. The chain employs TRBV7-2 and TRBJ2-1; 7 bases match TRBD1. CDR3 nucleotide sequence: TGTGCCAGCAGCCCCCCGCAGGGGGTACCCTACAATGAGCAGTTCTTC. This translates into CASSPPQGVPYNEQFF.